A single T cell receptor (beta chain) is shown here with its context. This sample is part of a study of blood T cell repertoires in COVID-19. This CDR3 has 14 amino acids. V was clipped by 6 bases and J by 4 bases; unmatched bases: 5. Germline lookup yields CDR1 MNHEY and CDR2 SVGAGI. Authors' data handling: Cell counts per sample came from amplifying reference gene primers. Measured with immunoSEQ multiplex PCR; TCRdb has only the in-frame clones, and not every one. The D gene and trimming were derived from the DNA, and the V and J assignments and clone size from that table. The sample has roughly 250,000 clones; 80% to 85% are singletons.

V gene TRBV6-5 combines with J gene TRBJ1-2, with 10 bases that match TRBD1. Input material: peripheral blood. The sequence was obtained from a person aged 65-85 years with COVID-19, enrolled during active disease. DNA for the CDR3: TGTGCCAGCAGGGGGACAGGGGAAGGCTATGGCTACACCTTC. Translation: CASRGTGEGYGYTF.